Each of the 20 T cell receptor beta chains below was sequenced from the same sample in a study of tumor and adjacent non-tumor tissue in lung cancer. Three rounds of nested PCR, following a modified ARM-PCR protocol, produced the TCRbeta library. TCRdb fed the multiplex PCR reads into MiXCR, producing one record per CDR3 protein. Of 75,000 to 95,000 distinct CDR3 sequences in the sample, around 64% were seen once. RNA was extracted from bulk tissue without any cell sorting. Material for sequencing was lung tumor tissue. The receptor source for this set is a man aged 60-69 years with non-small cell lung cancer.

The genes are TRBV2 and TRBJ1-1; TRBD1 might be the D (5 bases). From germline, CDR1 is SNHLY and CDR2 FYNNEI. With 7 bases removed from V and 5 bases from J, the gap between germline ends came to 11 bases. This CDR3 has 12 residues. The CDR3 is CASTGDGTEAFF. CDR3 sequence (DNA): TGTGCCAGCACCGGGGACGGGACTGAAGCTTTCTTT.

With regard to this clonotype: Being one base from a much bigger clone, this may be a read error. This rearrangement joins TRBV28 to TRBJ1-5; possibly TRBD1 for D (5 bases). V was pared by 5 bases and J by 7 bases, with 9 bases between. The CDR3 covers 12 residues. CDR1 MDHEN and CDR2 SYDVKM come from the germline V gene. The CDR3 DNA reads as TGTGCCAGCAGTCCCCACAGGCAGCCCCAGCATTTT. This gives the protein CASSPHRQPQHF.

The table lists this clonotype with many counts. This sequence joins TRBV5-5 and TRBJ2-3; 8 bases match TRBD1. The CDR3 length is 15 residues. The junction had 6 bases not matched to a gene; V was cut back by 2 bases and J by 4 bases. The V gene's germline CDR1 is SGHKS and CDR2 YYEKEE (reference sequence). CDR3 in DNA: TGTGCCAGCAGCTTATTTTACAGGGGGTCAGATACGCAGTATTTT. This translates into CASSLFYRGSDTQYF.

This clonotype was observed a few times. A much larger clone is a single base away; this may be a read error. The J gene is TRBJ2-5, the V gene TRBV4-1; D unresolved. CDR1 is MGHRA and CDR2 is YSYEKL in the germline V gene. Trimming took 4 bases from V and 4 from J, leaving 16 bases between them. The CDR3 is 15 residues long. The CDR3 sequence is CASSPTRTSRETQYF. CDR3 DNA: TGCGCCAGCAGCCCCACCAGGACGTCGAGAGAGACCCAGTACTTC.

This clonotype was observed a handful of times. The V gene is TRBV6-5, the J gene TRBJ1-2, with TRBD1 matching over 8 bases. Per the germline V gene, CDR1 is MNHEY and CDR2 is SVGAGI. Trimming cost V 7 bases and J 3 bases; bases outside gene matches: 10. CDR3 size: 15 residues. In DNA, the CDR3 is TGTGCCAGCATTCACTGGACAGGGCGCGACTATGGCTACACCTTC. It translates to CASIHWTGRDYGYTF.

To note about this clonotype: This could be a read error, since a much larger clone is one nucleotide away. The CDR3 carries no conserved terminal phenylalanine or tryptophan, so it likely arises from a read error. This chain's CDR3 is CATSDSNSNQPQHS. DNA of the CDR3: TGTGCCACCAGTGATTCCAATAGCAATCAGCCCCAGCATTCT. The chain combines TRBV24-1 with TRBJ1-5; D is unresolved. Trimming cost V 2 bases and J 0 bases, with 4 bases left between them. Germline V gene sequence: CDR1 KGHDR, CDR2 SFDVKD. CDR3 size: 14 residues.

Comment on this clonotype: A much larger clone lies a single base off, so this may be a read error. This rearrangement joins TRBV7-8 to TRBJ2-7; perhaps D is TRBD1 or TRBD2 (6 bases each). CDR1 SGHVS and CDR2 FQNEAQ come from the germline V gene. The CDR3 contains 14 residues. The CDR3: CTSSLVVGGSEQYF. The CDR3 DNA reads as TGTACCAGCAGCTTAGTAGTCGGGGGCTCGGAGCAGTACTTC.

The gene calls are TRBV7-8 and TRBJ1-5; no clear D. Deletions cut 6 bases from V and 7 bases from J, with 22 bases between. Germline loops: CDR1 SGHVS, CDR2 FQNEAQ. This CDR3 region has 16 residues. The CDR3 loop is CASSIDGSRSRQPQHF. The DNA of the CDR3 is TGTGCCAGCAGTATAGACGGTAGTCGTTCAAGGCAGCCCCAGCATTTT.

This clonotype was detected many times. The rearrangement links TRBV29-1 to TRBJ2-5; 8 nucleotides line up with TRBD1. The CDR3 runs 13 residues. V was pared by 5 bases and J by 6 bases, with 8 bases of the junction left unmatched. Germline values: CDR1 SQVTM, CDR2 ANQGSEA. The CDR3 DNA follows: TGCAGCGTTCCGGGACAGGACCCCAAGACCCAGTACTTC. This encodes CSVPGQDPKTQYF.

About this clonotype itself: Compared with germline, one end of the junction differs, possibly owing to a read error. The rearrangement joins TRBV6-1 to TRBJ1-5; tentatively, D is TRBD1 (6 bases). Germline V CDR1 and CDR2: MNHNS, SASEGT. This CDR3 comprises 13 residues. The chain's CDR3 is CASGEAKGVPQHF. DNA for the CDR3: TGTGCCAGCGGTGAAGCAAAGGGGGTTCCCCAGCATTTT.

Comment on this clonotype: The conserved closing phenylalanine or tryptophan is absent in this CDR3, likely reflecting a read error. CDR3 protein: CVSSQTRQGNSPLHI. As DNA, the CDR3 is TGCGTCAGCAGCCAAACAAGACAGGGTAATTCACCCCTCCACATT. J is TRBJ1-6 and V is TRBV4-3, with TRBD1 matching over 7 bases. The CDR3 consists of 15 residues. CDR1 and CDR2 from the germline V gene are LGHNA and YSLEER.

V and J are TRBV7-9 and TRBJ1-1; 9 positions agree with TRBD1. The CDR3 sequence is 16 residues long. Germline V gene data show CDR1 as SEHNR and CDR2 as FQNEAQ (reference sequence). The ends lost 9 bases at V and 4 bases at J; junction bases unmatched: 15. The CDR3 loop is CASSENILTGGTEAFF. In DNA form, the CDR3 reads TGTGCCAGTAGCGAGAACATACTGACAGGGGGCACTGAAGCTTTCTTT.

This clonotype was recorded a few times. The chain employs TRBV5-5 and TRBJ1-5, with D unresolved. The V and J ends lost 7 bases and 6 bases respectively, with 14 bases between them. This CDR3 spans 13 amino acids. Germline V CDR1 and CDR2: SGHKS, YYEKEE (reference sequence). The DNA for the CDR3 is TGTGCCAGCGGCCCCGCCCCGTTTCAGCCCCAGCATTTT. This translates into CASGPAPFQPQHF.

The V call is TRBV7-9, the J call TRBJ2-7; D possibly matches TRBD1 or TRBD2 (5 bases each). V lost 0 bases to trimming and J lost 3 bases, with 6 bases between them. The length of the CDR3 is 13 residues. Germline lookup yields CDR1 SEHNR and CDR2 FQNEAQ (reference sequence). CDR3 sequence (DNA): TGTGCCAGCAGCTTAGCGGGGGACTACGAGCAGTACTTC. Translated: CASSLAGDYEQYF.

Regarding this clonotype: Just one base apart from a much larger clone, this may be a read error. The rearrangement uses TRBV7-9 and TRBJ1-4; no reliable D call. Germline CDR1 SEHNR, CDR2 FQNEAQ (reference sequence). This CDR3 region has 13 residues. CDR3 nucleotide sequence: TGTGTCAGCAGCTTAGCTTGGGGTGAAAAACTGTTTTTT. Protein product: CVSSLAWGEKLFF.

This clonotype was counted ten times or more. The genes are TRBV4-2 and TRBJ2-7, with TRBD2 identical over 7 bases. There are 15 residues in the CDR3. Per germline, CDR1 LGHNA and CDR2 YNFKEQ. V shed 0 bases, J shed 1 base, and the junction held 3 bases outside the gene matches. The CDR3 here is CASSQELARSYEQYF. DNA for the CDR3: TGTGCCAGCAGCCAAGAACTAGCGCGATCCTACGAGCAGTACTTC.

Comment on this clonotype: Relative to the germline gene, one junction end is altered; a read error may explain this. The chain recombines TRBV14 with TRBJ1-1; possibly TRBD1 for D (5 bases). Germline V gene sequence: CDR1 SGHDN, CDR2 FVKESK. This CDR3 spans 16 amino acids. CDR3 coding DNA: TGTGCCAGCGAATCAACAACCGACGGGGGGAGTACTGAAGCTTTATTT. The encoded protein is CASESTTDGGSTEALF.

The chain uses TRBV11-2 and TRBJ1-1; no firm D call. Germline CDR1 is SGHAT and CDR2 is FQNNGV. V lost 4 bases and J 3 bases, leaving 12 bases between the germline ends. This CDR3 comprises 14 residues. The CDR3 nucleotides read TGTGCCAGCAGCTGGGGAGGCGGGGACACTGAAGCTTTCTTT. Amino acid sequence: CASSWGGGDTEAFF.

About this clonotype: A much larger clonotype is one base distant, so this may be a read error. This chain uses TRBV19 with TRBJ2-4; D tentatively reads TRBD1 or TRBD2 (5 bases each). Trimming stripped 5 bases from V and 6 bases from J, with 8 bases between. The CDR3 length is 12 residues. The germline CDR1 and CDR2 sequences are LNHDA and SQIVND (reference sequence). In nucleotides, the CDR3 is TGTGCCAGTAGTCCCGGGACAAACATTCAGTACTTC. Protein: CASSPGTNIQYF.

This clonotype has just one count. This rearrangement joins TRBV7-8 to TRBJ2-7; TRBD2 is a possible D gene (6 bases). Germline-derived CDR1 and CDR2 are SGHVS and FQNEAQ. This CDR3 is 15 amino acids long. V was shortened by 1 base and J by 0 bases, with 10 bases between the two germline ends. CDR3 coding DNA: TGTGCCAGCAGCTTAGTCGACGGGAGCTCCTACGAGCAGTACTTC. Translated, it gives CASSLVDGSSYEQYF.